This T cell receptor beta chain was sequenced in a study of blood T cell repertoires in COVID-19. Across the study: The origin of the acute and convalescent COVID-19 samples was the United States, Italy and Spain. PBMCs, B-cell-depleted T cells, or T cells were the source of the cDNA or gDNA that made up the material.

Looked up from germline, CDR1 is GTSNPN and CDR2 is SVGIG (reference sequence). Trimming removed 3 bases at V and 3 bases at J, with 13 bases between. This CDR3 has 14 residues. Authors' analysis steps: Scientists estimated how many nucleated cells there were by amplifying reference gene primers. Method: immunoSEQ multiplex PCR; TCRdb's copy keeps in-frame clones and lacks some. D and trimming come from the DNA, and the V and J calls and clone size come from that table. The sample records under 60,000 clones, 85% being singletons. Sequencing input: peripheral blood. The origin of this receptor is a human donor in a cohort sampled during active COVID-19. The V and J genes are TRBV30 and TRBJ2-3, with D possibly matching TRBD2 (6 bases). Written as DNA, the CDR3 is TGTGCCTGGAGAGCAGCGGGCGCTACAGATACGCAGTATTTT. This gives the protein CAWRAAGATDTQYF.